The clone carrying this TCR beta chain showed up just a few times. Its antigen is unknown. There are 14 residues in the CDR3. Between the trimmed V and J ends, which lost 7 bases and 4 bases, there was a span of 13 bases. Germline lookup yields CDR1 LNHDA and CDR2 SQIVND (reference sequence). The source of the sample is a study of Ad26.COV2.S vaccination and SARS-CoV-2 variants. Looking at the study overall: Ad26.COV2.S was injected intramuscularly once or twice, 56 days apart. General study results and limits: Analytic work on TCR breadth and depth might have understated the full extent of total T cell responses.

Treatment denoted: approximately 18 received Ad26.COV2.S at low or high dose, single or two shots; about 5 received placebo; per-sample allocation not given. Following the first vaccine or placebo injection, samples were taken on day 63. Wuhan-strain SARS-CoV-2 spike was expressed by the Ad26 vector that made up the vaccine. The protocol was immunoSEQ multiplex PCR, while the TCRdb copy is restricted to in-frame clones and leaves out a portion. The top ten clones hold over 1.3% of a sample with some 640,000 clones, around 90% of them seen once. The chain recombines TRBV19 with TRBJ2-2; a possible D gene is TRBD1 (5 bases). This receptor was taken from a person between 18 and 59 years old who received the Ad26.COV2.S COVID-19 vaccine or a placebo. Sequences were derived from peripheral blood, sampled in a trial of Ad26.COV2.S vaccine versus placebo. For the CDR3, the DNA is TGTGCCAGTACCCTTCGACAGTTCACCGGGGAGCTGTTTTTT. Its protein is CASTLRQFTGELFF.